This record looks at one TCR beta chain sequence and its context. CDR3 length: 13 residues. Germline V lookup: CDR1 WSHSY, CDR2 SAAADI. V lost 6 bases and J 0 bases, leaving 9 bases between the germline ends. These data belong to a study of blood T cell repertoires in COVID-19. The table came from immunoSEQ multiplex PCR; TCRdb's copy has only in-frame clones and leaves some out. The data contain about 370,000 clones, around 92% of them singletons. The chain has TRBV10-2 and TRBJ2-7, with D maybe TRBD2 (5 bases). Sequencing used peripheral blood. This clonotype was obtained from a woman in her thirties with COVID-19, enrolled during active disease. CDR3 residues: CASRRDFSYEQYF. CDR3 DNA: TGCGCCAGCAGACGGGATTTCTCCTACGAGCAGTACTTC.